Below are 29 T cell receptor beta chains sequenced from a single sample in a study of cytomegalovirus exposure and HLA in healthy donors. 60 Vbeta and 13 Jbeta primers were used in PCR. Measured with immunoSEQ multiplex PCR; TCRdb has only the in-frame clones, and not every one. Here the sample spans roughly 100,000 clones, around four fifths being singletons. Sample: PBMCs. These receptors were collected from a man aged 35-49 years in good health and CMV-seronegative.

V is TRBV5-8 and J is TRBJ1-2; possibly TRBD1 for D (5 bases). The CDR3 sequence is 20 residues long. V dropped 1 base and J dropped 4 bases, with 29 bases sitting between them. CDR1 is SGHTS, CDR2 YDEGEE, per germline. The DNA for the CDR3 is TGTGCCAGCAGCTTGTATGGCAGGGCCAGACCGTTTCTCCTATTCTATGGCTACACCTTC. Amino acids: CASSLYGRARPFLLFYGYTF.

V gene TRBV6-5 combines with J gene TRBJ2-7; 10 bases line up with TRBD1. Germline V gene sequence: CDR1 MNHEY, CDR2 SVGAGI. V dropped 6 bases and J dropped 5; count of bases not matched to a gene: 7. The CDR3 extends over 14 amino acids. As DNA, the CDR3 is TGTGCCAGCAGGGCTTTGACAGGGGGCGACGAGCAGTACTTC. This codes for CASRALTGGDEQYF.

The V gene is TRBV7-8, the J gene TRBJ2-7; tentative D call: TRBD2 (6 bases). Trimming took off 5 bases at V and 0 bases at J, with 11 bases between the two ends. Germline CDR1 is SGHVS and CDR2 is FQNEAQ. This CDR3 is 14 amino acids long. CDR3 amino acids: CASSRDLSSYEQYF. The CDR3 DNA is TGTGCCAGCAGCAGGGACTTGAGCTCCTACGAGCAGTACTTC.

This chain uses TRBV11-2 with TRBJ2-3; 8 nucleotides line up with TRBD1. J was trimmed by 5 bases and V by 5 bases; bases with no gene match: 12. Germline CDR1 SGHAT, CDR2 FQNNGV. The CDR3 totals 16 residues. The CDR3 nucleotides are TGTGCCAGCAGCCCAGCCCTCCAGGGGGCGAAAGATACGCAGTATTTT. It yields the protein CASSPALQGAKDTQYF.

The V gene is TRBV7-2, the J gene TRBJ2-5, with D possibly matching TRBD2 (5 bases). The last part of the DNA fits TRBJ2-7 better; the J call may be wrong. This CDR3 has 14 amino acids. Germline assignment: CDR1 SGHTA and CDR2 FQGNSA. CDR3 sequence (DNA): TGTGCCAGCAGCCCCCGTGAGGGCCTTTACGAGCAGTACTTC. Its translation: CASSPREGLYEQYF.

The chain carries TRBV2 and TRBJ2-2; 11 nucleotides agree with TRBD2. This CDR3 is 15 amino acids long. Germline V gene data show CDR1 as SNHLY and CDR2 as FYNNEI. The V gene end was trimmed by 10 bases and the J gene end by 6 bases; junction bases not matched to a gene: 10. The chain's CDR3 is CAISPFSGGAGELFF. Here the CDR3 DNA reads TGTGCCATCTCTCCATTTAGCGGGGGGGCCGGGGAGCTGTTTTTT.

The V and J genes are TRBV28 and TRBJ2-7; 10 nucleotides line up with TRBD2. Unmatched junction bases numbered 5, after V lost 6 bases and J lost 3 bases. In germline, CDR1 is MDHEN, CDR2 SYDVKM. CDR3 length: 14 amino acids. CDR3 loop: CASRLAGTDYEQYF. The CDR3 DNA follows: TGTGCCAGCAGACTAGCGGGGACTGACTACGAGCAGTACTTC.

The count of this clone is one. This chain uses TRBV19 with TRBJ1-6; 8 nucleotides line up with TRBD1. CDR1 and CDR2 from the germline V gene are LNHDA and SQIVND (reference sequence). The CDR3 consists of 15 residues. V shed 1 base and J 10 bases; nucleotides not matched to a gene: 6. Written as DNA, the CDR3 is TGTGCCAGTAGTATAGGACAGGGGTTCCGATCACCCCTCCACTTT. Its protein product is CASSIGQGFRSPLHF.

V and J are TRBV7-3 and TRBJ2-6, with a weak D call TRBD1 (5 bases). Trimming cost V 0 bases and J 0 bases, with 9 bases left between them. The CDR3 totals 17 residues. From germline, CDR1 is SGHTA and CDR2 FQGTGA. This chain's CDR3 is CASSLTGQGSGANVLTF. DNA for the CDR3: TGTGCCAGCAGCTTAACGGGGCAGGGCTCTGGGGCCAACGTCCTGACTTTC.

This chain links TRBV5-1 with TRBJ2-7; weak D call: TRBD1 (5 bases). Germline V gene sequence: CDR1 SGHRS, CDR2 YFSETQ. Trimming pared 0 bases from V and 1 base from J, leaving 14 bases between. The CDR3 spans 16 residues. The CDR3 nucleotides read TGCGCCAGCAGCTTGGCCCGGACGCAGGGTTCCTACGAGCAGTACTTC. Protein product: CASSLARTQGSYEQYF.

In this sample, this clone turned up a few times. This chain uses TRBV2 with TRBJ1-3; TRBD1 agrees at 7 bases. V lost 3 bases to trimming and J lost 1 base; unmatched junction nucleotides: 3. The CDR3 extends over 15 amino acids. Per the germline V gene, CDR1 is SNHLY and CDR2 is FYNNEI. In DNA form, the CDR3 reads TGTGCCAGCAGTGATCTCAGGGGGTCTGGAAACACCATATATTTT. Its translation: CASSDLRGSGNTIYF. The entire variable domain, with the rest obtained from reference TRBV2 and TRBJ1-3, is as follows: EPEVTQTPSHQVTQMGQEVILRCVPISNHLYFYWYRQILGQKVEFLVSFYNNEISEKSEIFDDQFSVERPDGSNFTLKIRSTKLEDSAMYFCASSDLRGSGNTIYFGEGSWLTVV.

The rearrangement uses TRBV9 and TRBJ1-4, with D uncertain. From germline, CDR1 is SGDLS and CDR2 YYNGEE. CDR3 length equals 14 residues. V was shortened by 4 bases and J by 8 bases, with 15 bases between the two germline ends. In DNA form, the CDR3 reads TGTGCCAGCAGCCCATGGAAGGGAGGGGAAAAACTGTTTTTT. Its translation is CASSPWKGGEKLFF.

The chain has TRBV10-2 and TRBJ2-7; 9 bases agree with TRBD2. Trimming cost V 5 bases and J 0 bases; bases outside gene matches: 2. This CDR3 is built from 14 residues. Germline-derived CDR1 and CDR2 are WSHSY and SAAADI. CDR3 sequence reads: CASSPAGGSYEQYF. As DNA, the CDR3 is TGCGCCAGCAGTCCAGCGGGGGGCTCCTACGAGCAGTACTTC.

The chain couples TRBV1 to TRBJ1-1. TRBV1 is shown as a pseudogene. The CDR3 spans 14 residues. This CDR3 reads CTSSQDRGGPEAFF. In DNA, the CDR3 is TGCACCAGCAGCCAAGATCGGGGGGGGCCTGAAGCTTTCTTT.

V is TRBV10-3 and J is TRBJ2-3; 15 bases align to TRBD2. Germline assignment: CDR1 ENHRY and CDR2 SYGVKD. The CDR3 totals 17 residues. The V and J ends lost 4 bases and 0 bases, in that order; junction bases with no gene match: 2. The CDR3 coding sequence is TGTGCCATCAGTGTAGGGACTAGCGGGGGGAGCACAGATACGCAGTATTTT. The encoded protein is CAISVGTSGGSTDTQYF.

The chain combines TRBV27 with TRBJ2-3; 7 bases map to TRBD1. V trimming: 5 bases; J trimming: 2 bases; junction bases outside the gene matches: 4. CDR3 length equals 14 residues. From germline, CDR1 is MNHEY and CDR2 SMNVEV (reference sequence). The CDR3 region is CASSLGQYTDTQYF. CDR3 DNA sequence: TGTGCCAGCAGTCTGGGACAGTACACAGATACGCAGTATTTT.

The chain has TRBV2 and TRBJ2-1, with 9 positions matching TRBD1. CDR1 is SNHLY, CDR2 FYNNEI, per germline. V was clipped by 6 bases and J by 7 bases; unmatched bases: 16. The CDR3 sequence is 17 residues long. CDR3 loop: CASSPGTGRAGQNEQFF. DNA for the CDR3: TGTGCCAGCAGCCCCGGGACAGGGAGGGCCGGACAAAATGAGCAGTTCTTC.

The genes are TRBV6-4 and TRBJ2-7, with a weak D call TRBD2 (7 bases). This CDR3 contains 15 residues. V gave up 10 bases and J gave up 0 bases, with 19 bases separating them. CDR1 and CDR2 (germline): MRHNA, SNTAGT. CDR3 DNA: TGTGCCACCGTCATGCGGGGGCGAACCTCCTACGAGCAGTACTTC. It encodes CATVMRGRTSYEQYF.

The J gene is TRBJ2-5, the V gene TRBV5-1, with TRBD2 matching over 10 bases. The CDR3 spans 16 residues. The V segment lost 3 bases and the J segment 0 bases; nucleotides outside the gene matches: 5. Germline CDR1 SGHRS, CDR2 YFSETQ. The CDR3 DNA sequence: TGCGCCAGCAGCTCCGGACTAGCGGTGAACCAAGAGACCCAGTACTTC. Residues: CASSSGLAVNQETQYF.

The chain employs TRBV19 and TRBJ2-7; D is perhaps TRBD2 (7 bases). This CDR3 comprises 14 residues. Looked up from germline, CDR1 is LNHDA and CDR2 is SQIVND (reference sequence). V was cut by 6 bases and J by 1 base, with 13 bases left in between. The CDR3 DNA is TGTGCCAGTAGAAGGGGGGGTGGATCCTACGAGCAGTACTTC. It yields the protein CASRRGGGSYEQYF.

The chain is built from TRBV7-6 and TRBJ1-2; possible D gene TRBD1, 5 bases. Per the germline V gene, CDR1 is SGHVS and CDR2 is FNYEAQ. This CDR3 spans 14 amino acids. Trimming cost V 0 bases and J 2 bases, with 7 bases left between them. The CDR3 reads CASSLAAGNYGYTF. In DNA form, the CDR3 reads TGTGCCAGCAGCTTAGCCGCAGGGAACTATGGCTACACCTTC.

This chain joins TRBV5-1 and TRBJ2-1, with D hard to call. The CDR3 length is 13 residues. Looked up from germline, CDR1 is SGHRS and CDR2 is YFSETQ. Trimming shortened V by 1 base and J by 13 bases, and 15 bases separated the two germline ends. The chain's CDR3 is CASSLYSDVEQFF. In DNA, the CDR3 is TGCGCCAGCAGCTTGTATAGTGATGTTGAACAGTTCTTC. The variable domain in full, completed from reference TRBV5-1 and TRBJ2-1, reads KAGVTQTPRYLIKTRGQQVTLSCSPISGHRSVSWYQQTPGQGLQFLFEYFSETQRNKGNFPGRFSGRQFSNSRSEMNVSTLELGDSALYLCASSLYSDVEQFFGPGTRLTVL.

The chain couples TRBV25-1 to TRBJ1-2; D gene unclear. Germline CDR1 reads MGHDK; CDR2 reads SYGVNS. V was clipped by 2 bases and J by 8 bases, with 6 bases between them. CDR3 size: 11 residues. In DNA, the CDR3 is TGTGCCAGCAGTGAAAGCTGGGGCTACACCTTC. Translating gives CASSESWGYTF.

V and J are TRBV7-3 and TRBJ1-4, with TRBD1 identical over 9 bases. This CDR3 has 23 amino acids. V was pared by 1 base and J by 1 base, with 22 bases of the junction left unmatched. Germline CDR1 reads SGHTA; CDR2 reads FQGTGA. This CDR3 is CASSLISGVRTGQGRRTNEKLFF. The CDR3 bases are TGTGCCAGCAGCTTAATCTCAGGGGTACGTACAGGACAGGGGCGTAGAACTAATGAAAAACTGTTTTTT. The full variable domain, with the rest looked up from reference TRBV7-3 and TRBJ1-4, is GAGVSQTPSNKVTEKGKYVELRCDPISGHTALYWYRQSLGQGPEFLIYFQGTGAADDSGLPNDRFFAVRPEGSVSTLKIQRTERGDSAVYLCASSLISGVRTGQGRRTNEKLFFGSGTQLSVL.

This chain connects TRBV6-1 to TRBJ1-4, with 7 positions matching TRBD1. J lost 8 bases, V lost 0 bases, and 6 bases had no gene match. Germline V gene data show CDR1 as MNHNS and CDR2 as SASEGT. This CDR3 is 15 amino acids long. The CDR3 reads CASSEARTGTEKLFF. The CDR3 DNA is TGTGCCAGCAGTGAAGCGCGGACAGGAACCGAAAAACTGTTTTTT.

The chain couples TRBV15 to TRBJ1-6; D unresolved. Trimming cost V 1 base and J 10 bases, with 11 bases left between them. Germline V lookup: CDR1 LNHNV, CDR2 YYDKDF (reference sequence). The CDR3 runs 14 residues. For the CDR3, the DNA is TGTGCCACCAGCAGAGGGGAGACAAGGTCACCCCTCCACTTT. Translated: CATSRGETRSPLHF.

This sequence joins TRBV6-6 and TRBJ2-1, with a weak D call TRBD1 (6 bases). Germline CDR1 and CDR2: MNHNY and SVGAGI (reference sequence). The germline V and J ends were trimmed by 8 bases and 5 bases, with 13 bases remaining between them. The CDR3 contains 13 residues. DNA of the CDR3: TGTGCCAGCGCGCAGGGGAGCCACAATGAGCAGTTCTTC. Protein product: CASAQGSHNEQFF.

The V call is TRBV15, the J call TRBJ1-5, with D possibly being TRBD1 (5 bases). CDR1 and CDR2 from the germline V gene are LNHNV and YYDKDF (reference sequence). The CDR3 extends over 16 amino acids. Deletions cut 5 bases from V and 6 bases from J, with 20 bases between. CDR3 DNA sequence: TGTGCCACCAGCGGCGGGACTGGGGGTAGGGGTCAGCCCCAGCATTTT. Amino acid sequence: CATSGGTGGRGQPQHF.

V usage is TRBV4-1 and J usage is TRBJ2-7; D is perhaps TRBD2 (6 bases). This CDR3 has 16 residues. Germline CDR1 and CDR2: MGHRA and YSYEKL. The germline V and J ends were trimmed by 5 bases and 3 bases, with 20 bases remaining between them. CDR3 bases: TGCGCCAGCAGCTCTACCAAGGGGACTGTCGTCTACGAGCAGTACTTC. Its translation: CASSSTKGTVVYEQYF.